The 14 T cell receptor beta chains presented below share a single source sample, sequenced in a study of T cells in narcolepsy. The protocol was immunoSEQ multiplex PCR, while the TCRdb copy is restricted to in-frame clones and leaves out a portion. The sample comprises tens of thousands of clones, over 75% of which are singletons, and about 0.88% rests with the top ten. Sequencing was done on a sample of memory (CD45RA-) CD4+ T cells from blood. The receptors shown here come from a human donor in good health.

CDR3 residues: CASSYGQSRTGELFF. The CDR3 DNA follows: TGTGCCAGCAGCTACGGGCAGTCGAGAACCGGGGAGCTGTTTTTT. The J gene is TRBJ2-2, the V gene TRBV7-9, with D hard to call. V lost 4 bases and J 5 bases, leaving 14 bases between the germline ends. Per the germline V gene, CDR1 is SEHNR and CDR2 is FQNEAQ (reference sequence). The CDR3 runs to 15 residues.

The chain employs TRBV28 and TRBJ2-5; perhaps TRBD1 as D (5 bases). Between the trimmed V and J ends, which lost 2 bases and 2 bases, there was a span of 15 bases. Germline V lookup: CDR1 MDHEN, CDR2 SYDVKM. The CDR3 loop spans 16 amino acids. The CDR3 bases are TGTGCCAGCAGTTTACAGGGTAGCCGCACACAAGAGACCCAGTACTTC. It codes for CASSLQGSRTQETQYF.

The chain couples TRBV9 to TRBJ1-3; no definite D call. The CDR3 has 15 amino acids. Germline CDR1 and CDR2: SGDLS and YYNGEE. V was cut by 0 bases and J by 0 bases, with 7 bases left in between. CDR3 in amino acids: CASSVDSRSGNTIYF. The CDR3, as DNA: TGTGCCAGCAGCGTAGATAGTCGCTCTGGAAACACCATATATTTT.

This clone has just one count. This rearrangement joins TRBV5-1 to TRBJ2-3, with TRBD2 matching over 8 bases. Germline-derived CDR1 and CDR2 are SGHRS and YFSETQ. The CDR3 is 16 amino acids. V gave up 3 bases and J gave up 2 bases; unmatched junction bases: 8. The CDR3 here is CASSSRFGGATDTQYF. For the CDR3, the DNA is TGCGCCAGCAGCTCACGGTTCGGGGGGGCCACAGATACGCAGTATTTT.

The chain carries TRBV11-1 and TRBJ2-7, with D possibly TRBD2 on 6 matching bases. V lost 0 bases and J lost 5, with 14 bases in between. Germline V lookup: CDR1 SGHAT, CDR2 FQDESV (reference sequence). The CDR3 is 15 residues long. The CDR3: CASSLAGLKAHEQYF. CDR3 nucleotides: TGTGCCAGCAGCTTAGCCGGACTAAAAGCCCACGAGCAGTACTTC.

The V call is TRBV9, the J call TRBJ1-3; 7 bases align to TRBD1. CDR3 length: 15 residues. V trimming: 3 bases; J trimming: 1 base; junction bases outside the gene matches: 4. The germline gives CDR1 SGDLS, CDR2 YYNGEE. CDR3 protein: CASSGMTGSGNTIYF. The CDR3 DNA reads TGTGCCAGCAGCGGAATGACAGGGTCTGGAAACACCATATATTTT.

V usage is TRBV6-1 and J usage is TRBJ1-1; a weak D match, TRBD1 (5 bases). Germline lookup yields CDR1 MNHNS and CDR2 SASEGT. V was pared by 7 bases and J by 1 base, with 13 bases between. The CDR3 covers 14 residues. CDR3 sequence reads: CASTYGGTNTEAFF. CDR3 DNA: TGTGCCAGCACCTACGGGGGGACGAACACTGAAGCTTTCTTT.

The V and J genes are TRBV6-6 and TRBJ2-3, with D unclear. The CDR3 has 16 residues. Trimming cost V 0 bases and J 0 bases, with 10 bases left between them. Germline V CDR1 and CDR2: MNHNY, SVGAGI (reference sequence). CDR3 protein: CASSYSGGVSTDTQYF. CDR3 in DNA: TGTGCCAGCAGTTACTCCGGCGGCGTGAGCACAGATACGCAGTATTTT.

The chain combines TRBV7-2 with TRBJ2-5, with D perhaps matching TRBD2 (6 bases). The J call could be wrong; TRBJ2-7 is a better fit for the DNA end. Germline V lookup: CDR1 SGHTA, CDR2 FQGNSA. The CDR3 is 14 residues long. The CDR3 DNA follows: TGTGCCAGCAGCTTTTACGGGGGAAGGAGCGAGCAGTACTTC. Translating it yields CASSFYGGRSEQYF.

This clone was counted once. V and J are TRBV19 and TRBJ2-5; TRBD2 aligns across 12 bases. This CDR3 has 19 amino acids. CDR1 LNHDA and CDR2 SQIVND come from the germline V gene (reference sequence). Trimming at V came to 5 bases and at J to 5 bases, leaving 18 bases not matched to a gene. CDR3 residues: CASSGASGGAMFGPETQYF. CDR3 nucleotide sequence: TGTGCCAGTAGTGGCGCTAGCGGGGGGGCTATGTTCGGTCCGGAGACCCAGTACTTC. Variable domain in full (rest from reference TRBV19 and TRBJ2-5): DGGITQSPKYLFRKEGQNVTLSCEQNLNHDAMYWYRQDPGQGLRLIYYSQIVNDFQKGDIAEGYSVSREKKESFPLTVTSAQKNPTAFYLCASSGASGGAMFGPETQYFGPGTRLLVL.

This clone appeared a single time. This chain uses TRBV2 with TRBJ2-7, with 11 bases lining up with TRBD1. The CDR3 runs 19 residues. J was trimmed by 4 bases and V by 4 bases; bases with no gene match: 18. The germline V gene encodes CDR1 SNHLY and CDR2 FYNNEI. The CDR3 region is CASSVPRGQGGPLGYEQYF. DNA of the CDR3: TGTGCCAGCAGTGTTCCACGGGGACAGGGGGGACCTCTTGGGTACGAGCAGTACTTC. Variable domain in full (rest from reference TRBV2 and TRBJ2-7): EPEVTQTPSHQVTQMGQEVILRCVPISNHLYFYWYRQILGQKVEFLVSFYNNEISEKSEIFDDQFSVERPDGSNFTLKIRSTKLEDSAMYFCASSVPRGQGGPLGYEQYFGPGTRLTVT.

This clone was seen a single time. This chain uses TRBV11-2 with TRBJ2-3; 10 positions agree with TRBD1. Germline V gene lookup returns CDR1 SGHAT and CDR2 FQNNGV. V dropped 5 bases and J dropped 0; count of bases not matched to a gene: 2. The CDR3 is made up of 15 amino acids. CDR3 region: CASSRQGASTDTQYF. CDR3 sequence (DNA): TGTGCCAGCAGCCGACAGGGGGCAAGCACAGATACGCAGTATTTT.

The chain is built from TRBV25-1 and TRBJ1-4; D is undetermined. The V end lost 3 bases, the J end lost 4 bases, and 18 bases lay between the germline ends. The CDR3 runs 17 residues. Germline CDR1 and CDR2: MGHDK and SYGVNS. The CDR3 protein is CASSDPLRQQLNEKLFF. CDR3 bases: TGTGCCAGCAGTGATCCCCTCCGGCAGCAGCTTAATGAAAAACTGTTTTTT.

The V call is TRBV4-3, the J call TRBJ2-2; 7 nucleotides line up with TRBD2. V gave up 6 bases and J gave up 7 bases; unmatched junction bases: 8. This CDR3 has 14 residues. Germline CDR1 LGHNA, CDR2 YSLEER. In DNA, the CDR3 is TGCGCCAGCAGTCACACTAGCGAGGGCGGGGAGCTGTTTTTT. This encodes CASSHTSEGGELFF.